Following are 19 T cell receptor beta chains from one sample sequenced in a study of radiotherapy plus CTLA-4 blockade in lung cancer. Assay used: immunoSEQ multiplex PCR; TCRdb lists only in-frame clones, some missing. The data show around 37,000 clones, roughly 70% seen once. Sequenced material: peripheral blood, taken from a patient treated with radiotherapy plus ipilimumab. These receptors all come from a human donor with non-small cell lung cancer that progressed on radiotherapy plus ipilimumab.

The chain couples TRBV5-6 to TRBJ1-2; unclear D gene. V lost 0 bases and J 4 bases, leaving 4 bases between the germline ends. This CDR3 is built from 12 residues. Germline loops: CDR1 SGHDT, CDR2 YYEEEE. This chain's CDR3 is CASSLAIYGYTF. CDR3 sequence (DNA): TGTGCCAGCAGCTTGGCCATCTATGGCTACACCTTC.

The chain carries TRBV5-4 and TRBJ2-1; 7 positions match TRBD1. V lost 4 bases to trimming and J lost 5 bases; unmatched junction nucleotides: 3. The CDR3 spans 13 residues. CDR1 and CDR2 (germline): SGHNT, YYREEE (reference sequence). The chain's CDR3 is CASSDGQDNEQFF. The CDR3, as DNA: TGTGCCAGCAGCGATGGACAGGACAATGAGCAGTTCTTC. Using reference TRBV5-4 and TRBJ2-1 for the parts outside the CDR3, the full variable domain is ETGVTQSPTHLIKTRGQQVTLRCSSQSGHNTVSWYQQALGQGPQFIFQYYREEENGRGNFPPRFSGLQFPNYSSELNVNALELDDSALYLCASSDGQDNEQFFGPGTRLTVL.

The rearrangement joins TRBV16 to TRBJ2-1; D is uncertain. This CDR3 spans 12 amino acids. Per germline, CDR1 KGHSY and CDR2 FQNENV. The V and J ends lost 6 bases and 3 bases respectively, with 6 bases between them. The CDR3 nucleotides read TGTGCCAGCAGTTCCGACTACAATGAGCAGTTCTTC. Its translation: CASSSDYNEQFF. Drawing the rest from reference TRBV16 and TRBJ2-1, the complete variable domain is GEEVAQTPKHLVRGEGQKAKLYCAPIKGHSYVFWYQQVLKNEFKFLISFQNENVFDETGMPKERFSAKCLPNSPCSLEIQATKLEDSAVYFCASSSDYNEQFFGPGTRLTVL.

The chain combines TRBV4-3 with TRBJ2-1, with TRBD1 identical over 8 bases. CDR1 and CDR2 (germline): LGHNA, YSLEER. J was trimmed by 4 bases and V by 6 bases; bases with no gene match: 14. The CDR3 loop spans 17 amino acids. The CDR3 DNA sequence: TGCGCCAGCAGTCAGATGTGGGGACAGGTCCCTTACAATGAGCAGTTCTTC. It specifies CASSQMWGQVPYNEQFF.

Only a few counts were recorded for this clone. This chain connects TRBV5-6 to TRBJ2-7; D ambiguous. Germline V CDR1 and CDR2: SGHDT, YYEEEE. V was cut by 2 bases and J by 2 bases, with 8 bases left in between. The CDR3 is made up of 13 amino acids. The CDR3 DNA reads as TGTGCCAGCAGCTTTTTCACGGCCTACGAGCAGTACTTC. Its translation is CASSFFTAYEQYF.

The chain is built from TRBV7-2 and TRBJ1-5; D call uncertain. The CDR3 covers 13 residues. The germline gives CDR1 SGHTA, CDR2 FQGNSA. V was cut by 5 bases and J by 0 bases, with 5 bases left in between. This chain's CDR3 is CASSKDSNQPQHF. In DNA form, the CDR3 reads TGTGCCAGCAGCAAGGATAGCAATCAGCCCCAGCATTTT. Looking up the rest from reference TRBV7-2 and TRBJ1-5 gives the full variable domain: GAGVSQSPSNKVTEKGKDVELRCDPISGHTALYWYRQSLGQGLEFLIYFQGNSAPDKSGLPSDRFSAERTGGSVSTLTIQRTQQEDSAVYLCASSKDSNQPQHFGDGTRLSIL.

This clone occurred a few times. An end of the junction does not agree with germline; a read error may underlie this. This sequence joins TRBV5-1 and TRBJ2-7; 12 bases agree with TRBD1. The CDR3 runs 15 residues. Germline V gene lookup returns CDR1 SGHRS and CDR2 YFSETQ. CDR3 coding DNA: TGCGCCACCAGCTTGGGGGGACAGGGGGCATACGAGCAGTACTTC. It translates to CATSLGGQGAYEQYF.

This clone was detected once. V and J are TRBV7-8 and TRBJ1-3; unclear D gene. The CDR3 is made up of 17 amino acids. Germline V CDR1 and CDR2: SGHVS, FQNEAQ. The germline V and J ends were trimmed by 0 bases and 1 base, with 13 bases remaining between them. The CDR3 DNA reads as TGTGCCAGCAGCTTAGCGTACAGTGTAACTTCTGGAAACACCATATATTTT. Translation: CASSLAYSVTSGNTIYF.

For this clone: A read error may account for a junction end that differs from germline. The rearrangement joins TRBV10-3 to TRBJ1-5; 10 nucleotides line up with TRBD1. This CDR3 is built from 15 residues. Looked up from germline, CDR1 is ENHRY and CDR2 is SYGVKD. The CDR3 here is CASSGTGVSNQPQHF. CDR3 DNA sequence: TGTGCCAGCAGTGGGACAGGGGTGAGCAATCAGCCCCAGCATTTT.

The chain carries TRBV28 and TRBJ1-5, with D possibly being TRBD1 (5 bases). Germline loops: CDR1 MDHEN, CDR2 SYDVKM. V was clipped by 3 bases and J by 9 bases, with 18 bases between them. The CDR3 loop spans 15 amino acids. CDR3 sequence (DNA): TGTGCCAGCAGTTTTTACGGGACTTCACCACGGCCCCAGCATTTT. Its translation is CASSFYGTSPRPQHF.

The rearrangement uses TRBV6-4 and TRBJ2-5; D is perhaps TRBD1 (5 bases). There are 12 residues in the CDR3. Germline CDR1 reads MRHNA; CDR2 reads SNTAGT. V dropped 10 bases and J dropped 1 base, with 10 bases sitting between them. CDR3 sequence (DNA): TGTGCCACGACAGTCCTCCAAGAGACCCAGTACTTC. Translation gives CATTVLQETQYF.

This chain connects TRBV7-6 to TRBJ2-6; 8 bases agree with TRBD1. Looked up from germline, CDR1 is SGHVS and CDR2 is FNYEAQ. J was trimmed by 2 bases and V by 5 bases; bases with no gene match: 8. CDR3 size: 17 residues. In nucleotides, the CDR3 is TGTGCCAGCAGCGGCGGACAGGGTCGAACTGGGGCCAACGTCCTGACTTTC. Translated, it gives CASSGGQGRTGANVLTF. Based on the CDR3 plus reference TRBV7-6 and TRBJ2-6, the full variable domain is GAGVSQSPRYKVTKRGQDVALRCDPISGHVSLYWYRQALGQGPEFLTYFNYEAQQDKSGLPNDRFSAERPEGSISTLTIQRTEQRDSAMYRCASSGGQGRTGANVLTFGAGSRLTVL.

This clone has just a few counts. V is TRBV27 and J is TRBJ2-5; D is undetermined. There are 12 residues in the CDR3. V dropped 8 bases and J dropped 5 bases, with 12 bases sitting between them. Per germline, CDR1 MNHEY and CDR2 SMNVEV (reference sequence). CDR3 sequence: CASAHQRETQYF. DNA for the CDR3: TGTGCCAGCGCCCATCAACGGGAGACCCAGTACTTC.

The chain joins TRBV19 to TRBJ1-5; D not resolved. CDR1 and CDR2 (germline): LNHDA, SQIVND (reference sequence). The germline V and J ends were trimmed by 3 bases and 3 bases, with 9 bases remaining between them. The CDR3 is made up of 14 amino acids. This CDR3 reads CASSMREANQPQHF. The DNA for the CDR3 is TGTGCCAGTAGTATGCGGGAAGCCAATCAGCCCCAGCATTTT.

V is TRBV12-5 and J is TRBJ2-2; the D is unclear. The germline gives CDR1 LGHNT, CDR2 FRNRAP. The V end was cut by 2 bases, the J end by 0 bases, with 1 base between. The CDR3 covers 13 residues. The CDR3 DNA reads TGTGCTAGTGGTTTGACGAACACCGGGGAGCTGTTTTTT. Encoded protein: CASGLTNTGELFF.

About this clone itself: The junction departs from germline at one end; a sequencing error may be responsible. This rearrangement joins TRBV4-2 to TRBJ2-2; D is possibly TRBD1 or TRBD2 (5 bases each). The germline V gene encodes CDR1 LGHNA and CDR2 YNFKEQ. This CDR3 region has 17 residues. CDR3 bases: TGTGCCAGCAGCCAAGAGGTTTTCGGGACGAACACCAGGGAGCTGTTTTTT. It codes for CASSQEVFGTNTRELFF.

The chain has TRBV29-1 and TRBJ2-5; D is unresolved. From germline, CDR1 is SQVTM and CDR2 ANQGSEA. The CDR3 covers 13 residues. V was pared by 4 bases and J by 3 bases, with 12 bases between. Here the CDR3 reads CSVALRAEETQYF. The CDR3 coding sequence is TGCAGCGTTGCGTTAAGGGCCGAAGAGACCCAGTACTTC.

This rearrangement joins TRBV4-2 to TRBJ2-6; TRBD1 matches at 9 bases. This CDR3 spans 20 amino acids. Germline lookup yields CDR1 LGHNA and CDR2 YNFKEQ. Unmatched junction bases numbered 11, after V lost 0 bases and J lost 2 bases. Written as DNA, the CDR3 is TGTGCCAGCAGCCAAGATGTCCCGGGACAGGGAAGCCCTGGGGCCAACGTCCTGACTTTC. It specifies CASSQDVPGQGSPGANVLTF.

This clone appeared a few times. V is TRBV4-3 and J is TRBJ2-2; D is perhaps TRBD1 or TRBD2 (5 bases each). Germline assignment: CDR1 LGHNA and CDR2 YSLEER. The CDR3 spans 14 residues. V was shortened by 4 bases and J by 4 bases, with 10 bases between the two germline ends. The CDR3 bases are TGCGCCAGCAGCCGGGGACGGGTCACCGGGGAGCTGTTTTTT. Its protein product is CASSRGRVTGELFF.